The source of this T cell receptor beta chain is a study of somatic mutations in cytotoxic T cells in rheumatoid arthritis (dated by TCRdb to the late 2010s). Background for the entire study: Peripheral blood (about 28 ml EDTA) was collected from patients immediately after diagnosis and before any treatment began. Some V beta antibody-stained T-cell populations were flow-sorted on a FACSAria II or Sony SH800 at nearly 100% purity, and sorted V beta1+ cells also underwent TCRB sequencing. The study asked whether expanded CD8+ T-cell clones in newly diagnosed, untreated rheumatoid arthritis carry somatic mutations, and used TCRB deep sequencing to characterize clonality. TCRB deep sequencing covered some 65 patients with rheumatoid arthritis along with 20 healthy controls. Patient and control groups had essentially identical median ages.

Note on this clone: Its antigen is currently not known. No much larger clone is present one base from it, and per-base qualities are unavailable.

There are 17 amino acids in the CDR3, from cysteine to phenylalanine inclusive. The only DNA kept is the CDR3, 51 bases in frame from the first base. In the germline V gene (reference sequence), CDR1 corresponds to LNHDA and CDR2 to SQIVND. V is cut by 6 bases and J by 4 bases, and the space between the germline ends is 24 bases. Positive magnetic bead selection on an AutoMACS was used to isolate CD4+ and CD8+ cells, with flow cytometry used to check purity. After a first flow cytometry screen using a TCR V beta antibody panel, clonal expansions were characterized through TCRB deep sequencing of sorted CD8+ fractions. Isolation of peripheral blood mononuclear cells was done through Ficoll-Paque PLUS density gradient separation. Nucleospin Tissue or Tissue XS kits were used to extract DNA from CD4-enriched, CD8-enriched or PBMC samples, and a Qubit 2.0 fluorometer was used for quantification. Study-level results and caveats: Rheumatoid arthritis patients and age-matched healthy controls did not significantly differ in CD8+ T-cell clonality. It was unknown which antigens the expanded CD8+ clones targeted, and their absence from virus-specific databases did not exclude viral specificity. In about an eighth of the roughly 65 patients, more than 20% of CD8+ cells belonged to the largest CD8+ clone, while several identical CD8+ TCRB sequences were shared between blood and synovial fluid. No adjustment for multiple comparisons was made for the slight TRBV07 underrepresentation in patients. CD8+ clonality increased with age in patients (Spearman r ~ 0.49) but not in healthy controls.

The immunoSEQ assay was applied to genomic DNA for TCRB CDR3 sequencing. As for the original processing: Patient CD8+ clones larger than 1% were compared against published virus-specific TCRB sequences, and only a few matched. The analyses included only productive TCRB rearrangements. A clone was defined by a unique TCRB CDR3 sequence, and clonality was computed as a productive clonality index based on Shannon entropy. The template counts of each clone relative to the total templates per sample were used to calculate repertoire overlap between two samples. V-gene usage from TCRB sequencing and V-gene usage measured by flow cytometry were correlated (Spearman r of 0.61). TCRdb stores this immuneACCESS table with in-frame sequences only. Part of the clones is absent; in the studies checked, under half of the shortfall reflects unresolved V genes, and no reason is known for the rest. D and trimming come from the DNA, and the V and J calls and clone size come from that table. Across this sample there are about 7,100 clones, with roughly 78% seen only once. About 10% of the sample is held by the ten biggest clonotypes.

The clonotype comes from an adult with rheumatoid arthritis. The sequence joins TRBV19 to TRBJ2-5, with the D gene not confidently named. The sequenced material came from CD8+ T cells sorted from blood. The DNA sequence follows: TGTGCCAGTAGCTCCCGTGTGGGGTCGCGGTTGTTAGAGACCCAGTACTTC. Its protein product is CASSSRVGSRLLETQYF.